This T cell receptor (beta chain) appears in the sequencing data of a study of tissue T cells after allogeneic stem cell transplantation. Notes on the study in general: Motif-based clustering found tissue-specific repertoire signatures shared across patients, though few clones were shared. The study did not identify alloreactive or antigen-specific tissue TCRs, and some clones might be persisting host cells. Anatomically similar tissues had similar TCR repertoires within each patient.

Concerning this clone: Its specificity is not known.

CDR3 sequences, V/J genes, frequencies and template counts came from survey-depth TCRbeta sequencing. Here immunoSEQ multiplex PCR was the method, and the copy in TCRdb shows in-frame clones only, minus some. The sample has roughly 25,000 clones, 70% to 75% seen once; the top ten hold approximately 7.7%. Germline CDR1 LNHDA, CDR2 SQIVND (reference sequence). The trim removed 4 bases at V and 5 bases at J, leaving 6 bases unmatched. The CDR3 has 16 amino acids. The genes are TRBV19 and TRBJ2-2, with 11 bases lining up with TRBD2. This clonotype was obtained from a female donor at least 60 years old with lung cancer. The starting material was tissue from the ileum, obtained at autopsy. CDR3 region: CASSTLLAGVTGELFF. The CDR3 coding sequence is TGTGCCAGTAGTACCTTACTAGCGGGAGTTACCGGGGAGCTGTTTTTT.